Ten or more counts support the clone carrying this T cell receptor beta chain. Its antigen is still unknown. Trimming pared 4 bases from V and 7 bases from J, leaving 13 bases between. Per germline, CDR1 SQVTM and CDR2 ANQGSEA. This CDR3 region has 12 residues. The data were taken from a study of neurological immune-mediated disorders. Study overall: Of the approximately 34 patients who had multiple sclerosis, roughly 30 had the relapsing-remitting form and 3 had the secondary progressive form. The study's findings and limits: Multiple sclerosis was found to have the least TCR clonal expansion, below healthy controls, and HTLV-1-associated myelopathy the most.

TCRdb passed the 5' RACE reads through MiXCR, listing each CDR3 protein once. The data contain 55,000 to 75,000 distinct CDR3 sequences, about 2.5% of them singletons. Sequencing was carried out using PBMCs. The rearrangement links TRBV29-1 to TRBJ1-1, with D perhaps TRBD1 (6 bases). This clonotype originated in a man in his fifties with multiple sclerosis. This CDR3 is CSVVRGLGEAFF. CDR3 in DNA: TGCAGCGTTGTTCGGGGGCTGGGTGAAGCTTTCTTT.